These T cell receptor beta chains were read from a single sample in a study of ipilimumab plus nivolumab after autologous stem cell transplantation. This table comes from immunoSEQ multiplex PCR, and its TCRdb copy is limited to in-frame clones, with some not included. The repertoire holds some 87,000 clones, 75% to 85% seen once, with approximately 2.2% in the top ten. The sample was PBMCs, taken in a trial of ipilimumab plus nivolumab as post-transplant consolidation. These receptor sequences come from a male donor with diffuse large B-cell lymphoma. The CDR3 runs from the conserved cysteine through the conserved F or W. D genes are given only for firm matches. The size field is filled for only some rows; it gives once, few, many or a size class.

V: TRBV6-1
J: TRBJ1-5
D: -
size: -
DNA: TGTGCCAGCAGTGATAGCCGGTATAGCAATCAGCCCCAGCATTTT
CDR3: CASSDSRYSNQPQHF

V: TRBV7-2
J: TRBJ2-7
D: TRBD2
size: -
DNA: TGTGCCAGCAGCTCCTCGACTAGCGGGGGTTACATCTCCTACGAGCAGTACTTC
CDR3: CASSSSTSGGYISYEQYF

V: TRBV30
J: TRBJ1-4
D: -
size: -
DNA: TGTGCCTGGAGTGGGAGAAGGGGGGAAGAAAAACTGTTTTTT
CDR3: CAWSGRRGEEKLFF

V: TRBV7-2
J: TRBJ2-1
D: -
size: -
DNA: TGTGCCAGCAGCTTATTTTTTACTACCCCCAGTGAGCAGTTCTTC
CDR3: CASSLFFTTPSEQFF

V: TRBV19
J: TRBJ2-5
D: -
size: -
DNA: TGTGCCAGTAGTATAAGTAGCGCACAAGAGACCCAGTACTTC
CDR3: CASSISSAQETQYF

V: TRBV29-1
J: TRBJ1-1
D: -
size: -
DNA: TGCAGCTCGTCGGTTACAGGGAACACTGAAGCTTTCTTT
CDR3: CSSSVTGNTEAFF

V: TRBV7-9
J: TRBJ1-1
D: -
size: -
DNA: TGTGCCAGCAGCTCGGGGGACCTTACAGGAACTGAAGCTTTCTTT
CDR3: CASSSGDLTGTEAFF

V: TRBV19
J: TRBJ1-5
D: -
size: few
DNA: TGTGCCAGTAGTATAGCGGGAGCTCAGCCCCAGCATTTT
CDR3: CASSIAGAQPQHF

V: TRBV2
J: TRBJ1-1
D: -
size: few
DNA: TGTGCCAGCAGGGGGCGTGGGGGCTTAAACACTGAAGCTTTCTTT
CDR3: CASRGRGGLNTEAFF

V: TRBV27
J: TRBJ2-7
D: TRBD1
size: -
DNA: TGTGCCAGCAGTTTAGTAAACAGGGGTGCCTACGAGCAGTACTTC
CDR3: CASSLVNRGAYEQYF

V: TRBV19
J: TRBJ2-3
D: TRBD1
size: -
DNA: TGTGCCAGTAGTATTGGGACAGGGAAAGATACGCAGTATTTT
CDR3: CASSIGTGKDTQYF

V: TRBV27
J: TRBJ2-2
D: -
size: -
DNA: TGTGCCAGCAGTTTCGCGGCAGCGAACACCGGGGAGCTGTTTTTT
CDR3: CASSFAAANTGELFF

V: TRBV10-2
J: TRBJ1-4
D: -
size: -
DNA: TGCGCCAGCAGTGAGGCCAGGGTGGAAAAACTGTTTTTT
CDR3: CASSEARVEKLFF

V: TRBV7-2
J: TRBJ2-3
D: -
size: -
DNA: TGTGCCAGCAGCTTAGGGCGGACCAACACAGATACGCAGTATTTT
CDR3: CASSLGRTNTDTQYF

V: TRBV5-1
J: TRBJ2-1
D: -
size: -
DNA: TGCGCCAGCAGTCCCGGGACCACCTCTTACAATGAGCAGTTCTTC
CDR3: CASSPGTTSYNEQFF

V: TRBV5-5
J: TRBJ1-5
D: -
size: -
DNA: TGTGCCAGCAGCTTGTGGGGAGATCAGCCCCAGCATTTT
CDR3: CASSLWGDQPQHF

V: TRBV27
J: TRBJ1-2
D: -
size: -
DNA: TGTGCCAGCAGGCCCTTGGGCAGTAACTATGGCTACACCTTC
CDR3: CASRPLGSNYGYTF

V: TRBV18
J: TRBJ2-7
D: -
size: -
DNA: TGTGCCAGCTCACCACCTACAGCTACCTACGAGCAGTACTTC
CDR3: CASSPPTATYEQYF

V: TRBV18
J: TRBJ1-1
D: TRBD1
size: -
DNA: TGTGCCAGCTTCATCAACCCCACAGGGGGTAACACTGAAGCTTTCTTT
CDR3: CASFINPTGGNTEAFF

V: TRBV6-1
J: TRBJ2-5
D: TRBD2
size: -
DNA: TGTGCCAGCAGTGGAATAAGGGGAGGGGAAGAGACCCAGTACTTC
CDR3: CASSGIRGGEETQYF

V: TRBV9
J: TRBJ1-2
D: -
size: -
DNA: TGTGCCAGCAGCGTAGTTTCGGGAGATGGCTACACCTTC
CDR3: CASSVVSGDGYTF

V: TRBV7-8
J: TRBJ1-5
D: -
size: -
DNA: TGTGCCAGCAGCTCCCTTGGTGGGGGGCATAGCAATCAGCCCCAGCATTTT
CDR3: CASSSLGGGHSNQPQHF

V: TRBV19
J: TRBJ1-2
D: -
size: -
DNA: TGTGCCAGTAGTAAGGACGGAGTCGGCTATGGCTACACCTTC
CDR3: CASSKDGVGYGYTF

V: TRBV15
J: TRBJ2-1
D: TRBD2
size: -
DNA: TGTGCCACCGGGTCGGAGCGGGACTACAATGAGCAGTTCTTC
CDR3: CATGSERDYNEQFF

V: TRBV7-2
J: TRBJ2-7
D: -
size: -
DNA: TGTGCCAGCAGCTTCGTGGGGGGTGAGCAGTACTTC
CDR3: CASSFVGGEQYF

V: TRBV6-1
J: TRBJ1-4
D: -
size: -
DNA: TGTGCCAGCAGTGAATTGTTCGAAAAACTGTTTTTT
CDR3: CASSELFEKLFF

V: TRBV6-1
J: TRBJ1-2
D: -
size: -
DNA: TGTGCCAGCATGGGAGTAGGAGTTCCTCTTGGCTACACCTTC
CDR3: CASMGVGVPLGYTF